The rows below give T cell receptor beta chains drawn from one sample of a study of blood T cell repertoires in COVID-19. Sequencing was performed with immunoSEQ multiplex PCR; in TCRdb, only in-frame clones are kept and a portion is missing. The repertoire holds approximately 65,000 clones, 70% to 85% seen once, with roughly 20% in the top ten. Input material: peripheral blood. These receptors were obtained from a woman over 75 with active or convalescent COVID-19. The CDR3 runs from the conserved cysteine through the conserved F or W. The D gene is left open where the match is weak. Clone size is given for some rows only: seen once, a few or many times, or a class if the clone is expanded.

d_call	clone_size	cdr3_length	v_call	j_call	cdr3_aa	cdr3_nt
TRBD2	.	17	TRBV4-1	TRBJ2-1	CASSQAARPSGGDEQFF	TGCGCCAGCAGCCAAGCCGCTCGTCCTAGCGGGGGCGATGAGCAGTTCTTC
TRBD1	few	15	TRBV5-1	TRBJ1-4	CASSIGQASGKGLFF	TGCGCCAGCAGCATCGGACAGGCCTCCGGGAAAGGGCTGTTTTTT
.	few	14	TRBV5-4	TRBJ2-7	CASSFGGGQGEQYF	TGTGCCAGCAGCTTCGGAGGCGGGCAAGGCGAGCAGTACTTC
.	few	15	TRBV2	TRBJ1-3	CASSAQGRTGNTIYF	TGTGCCAGCAGTGCTCAGGGGCGGACTGGAAACACCATATATTTT
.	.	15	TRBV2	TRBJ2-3	CASRSDGDYTDTQYF	TGTGCCAGCAGGTCGGACGGTGACTACACAGATACGCAGTATTTT
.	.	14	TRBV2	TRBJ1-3	CASISRFSGNTIYF	TGTGCCAGCATCAGCAGGTTCTCTGGAAACACCATATATTTT
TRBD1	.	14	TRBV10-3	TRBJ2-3	CAIRTGSIMDTQYF	TGTGCCATCAGGACAGGGTCCATAATGGATACGCAGTATTTT
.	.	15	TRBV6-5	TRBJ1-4	CASSYYVERLEKLFF	TGTGCCAGCAGTTACTATGTTGAGAGGCTTGAAAAACTGTTTTTT
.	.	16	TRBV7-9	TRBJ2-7	CASSLGQGTTSYEQYF	TGTGCCAGCAGCTTAGGTCAGGGGACCACCTCCTACGAGCAGTACTTC
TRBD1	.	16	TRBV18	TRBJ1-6	CASSPLMTGENSPLHF	TGTGCCAGCTCACCCCTAATGACAGGGGAAAATTCACCCCTCCACTTT
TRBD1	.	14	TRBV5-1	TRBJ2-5	CASSSTGAGETQYF	TGCGCCAGCAGCTCAACAGGGGCTGGTGAGACCCAGTACTTC
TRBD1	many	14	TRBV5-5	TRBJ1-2	CASSRTGEGYGYTF	TGTGCCAGCAGCCGGACAGGGGAAGGGTATGGCTACACCTTC